This passage covers 21 T cell receptor beta chains from one sample sequenced in a study of blood T cells in healthy people across ages. A second PCR of about 6 to 11 cycles used a sample-barcoded 5' primer and a J-beta primer mix. In TCRdb, the 5' RACE reads were re-called with MiXCR into one record per CDR3 protein. The sample yields 1 million to 1.2 million distinct CDR3 sequences, roughly two fifths seen once. Sequenced sample: blood. These receptors all come from a man younger than 35 in good health.

This clonotype was observed a handful of times. The rearrangement links TRBV6-5 to TRBJ1-2; D might be TRBD1 (5 bases). From germline, CDR1 is MNHEY and CDR2 SVGAGI. The CDR3 contains 16 residues. Trimming left V 5 bases short and J 8 bases short, with 24 bases between. The CDR3 loop is CASSRASGQGTQGYTF. The CDR3 coding sequence is TGTGCCAGCAGTCGCGCGTCGGGGCAGGGAACTCAGGGCTACACCTTC.

The rearrangement links TRBV10-3 to TRBJ1-5; the match to TRBD1 covers 7 bases. The CDR3 has 14 residues. V lost 6 bases, J lost 2 bases, and 4 bases stayed unmatched. Germline-derived CDR1 and CDR2 are ENHRY and SYGVKD. CDR3 bases: TGTGCCATCAGAGCCACAGGGGGCAATCAGCCCCAGCATTTT. The encoded protein is CAIRATGGNQPQHF.

The chain uses TRBV29-1 and TRBJ1-2; D possibly corresponds to TRBD1 (5 bases). Germline lookup yields CDR1 SQVTM and CDR2 ANQGSEA. The CDR3 consists of 12 residues. Trimming removed 1 base at V and 5 bases at J, with 8 bases between. CDR3 residues: CSVEGQLYGYTF. The DNA for the CDR3 is TGCAGCGTTGAAGGACAGCTTTATGGCTACACCTTC.

Points on this clonotype: This could be a read error, since a much larger clone is one nucleotide away. CDR3 coding DNA: TGCGCCAGCAGCCAAGATCCCCAGCGGGGGAGTGTAAATGAGCAGTACTTC. This translates into CASSQDPQRGSVNEQYF. The chain combines TRBV4-3 with TRBJ2-5; 8 nucleotides line up with TRBD2. The junction had 17 bases not matched to a gene; V was cut back by 0 bases and J by 11 bases. The CDR3 has 17 amino acids. The germline V gene encodes CDR1 LGHNA and CDR2 YSLEER.

The sample holds a few counts of this clonotype. The chain uses TRBV7-2 and TRBJ1-4; D perhaps matches TRBD1 (5 bases). The CDR3 is 17 residues long. The V end was cut by 2 bases, the J end by 7 bases, with 20 bases between. Germline values: CDR1 SGHTA, CDR2 FQGNSA. CDR3 protein: CASSLQDTMGVGEKLFF. The CDR3 DNA reads as TGTGCCAGCAGCTTACAGGACACCATGGGGGTGGGTGAAAAACTGTTTTTT.

The chain recombines TRBV6-5 with TRBJ2-1; 7 bases agree with TRBD1. The J call may be incorrect, as the DNA end agrees better with TRBJ2-7. CDR1 is MNHEY and CDR2 is SVGAGI in the germline V gene. There are 17 residues in the CDR3. The CDR3 DNA reads TGTGCCAGCAGTTACTCGAGGGGGCCCGGGGCTTACAATGAGCAGTACTTC. Residues: CASSYSRGPGAYNEQYF.

This clonotype was detected only a few times. The V call is TRBV29-1, the J call TRBJ2-3; 7 bases agree with TRBD2. Germline CDR1 reads SQVTM; CDR2 reads ANQGSEA. The CDR3 covers 15 residues. J was trimmed by 1 base and V by 3 bases; bases with no gene match: 7. The CDR3 DNA reads TGCAGCGTTGACAGGGTACGGGGGGGCACAGATACGCAGTATTTT. This translates into CSVDRVRGGTDTQYF.

CDR3 sequence: CSARFSQGFVETGELFF. Here the CDR3 DNA reads TGCAGTGCTAGATTTAGCCAGGGTTTCGTCGAGACCGGGGAGCTGTTTTTT. The chain has TRBV20-1 and TRBJ2-2; a possible D gene is TRBD1 (5 bases). Germline values: CDR1 DFQATT, CDR2 SNEGSKA (reference sequence). The V end lost 2 bases, the J end lost 5 bases, and 21 bases lay between the germline ends. The CDR3 has 17 residues.

Ten or more counts support this clonotype. Here the CDR3 reads CSFGQGVFQPQHF. DNA for the CDR3: TGCAGCTTTGGGCAGGGGGTTTTTCAGCCCCAGCATTTT. The chain carries TRBV20-1 and TRBJ1-5, with TRBD1 identical over 7 bases. The CDR3 is made up of 13 amino acids. CDR1 and CDR2 from the germline V gene are DFQATT and SNEGSKA (reference sequence).

This clonotype was detected only a few times. V is TRBV6-5 and J is TRBJ1-6, with D uncertain. V lost 6 bases to trimming and J lost 7 bases, with 7 bases between them. Germline V lookup: CDR1 MNHEY, CDR2 SVGAGI. The length of the CDR3 is 12 residues. The CDR3 nucleotides are TGTGCCAGCAGGGCTGGGAATTCACCCCTCCACTTT. This encodes CASRAGNSPLHF.

In nucleotides, the CDR3 is TGTGCCAGCAGTCGAACAGGGGTTAACACTGAAGCTTTCTTT. Translating gives CASSRTGVNTEAFF. V gene TRBV27 combines with J gene TRBJ1-1, with TRBD1 matching 7 bases. The germline V gene has CDR1 MNHEY and CDR2 SMNVEV (reference sequence). The CDR3 has 14 amino acids. J lost 2 bases, V lost 5 bases, and 5 bases had no gene match.

This clonotype appeared a few times. V and J are TRBV7-9 and TRBJ2-1; D may correspond to TRBD1 or TRBD2 (5 bases each). This CDR3 region has 16 residues. Deletions cut 5 bases from V and 3 bases from J, with 17 bases between. Germline V CDR1 and CDR2: SEHNR, FQNEAQ (reference sequence). The CDR3 DNA reads as TGTGCCAGCAGCCCCCGGCTCCGGGACCTCTACAATGAGCAGTTCTTC. Encoded protein: CASSPRLRDLYNEQFF. Based on the CDR3 plus reference TRBV7-9 and TRBJ2-1, the full variable domain is DTGVSQNPRHKITKRGQNVTFRCDPISEHNRLYWYRQTLGQGPEFLTYFQNEAQLEKSRLLSDRFSAERPKGSFSTLEIQRTEQGDSAMYLCASSPRLRDLYNEQFFGPGTRLTVL.

A remark on this clonotype: The germline gene is not matched at one end of the junction; a read error may be the cause. Here the CDR3 reads CASSFSSQETRYF. CDR3 bases: TGTGCCAGCAGTTTTTCCAGCCAAGAGACCCGGTACTTC. The V gene is TRBV6-2 or TRBV6-3, the J gene TRBJ2-5; D gene unclear. Germline CDR1 MNHEY, CDR2 SVGEGT. This CDR3 comprises 13 residues.

This clonotype was observed a handful of times. The J gene is TRBJ2-7, the V gene TRBV9; D might be TRBD1 (5 bases). This CDR3 contains 17 residues. Germline CDR1 and CDR2: SGDLS and YYNGEE. Trimming removed 0 bases from V and 7 bases from J, with 23 bases in between. For the CDR3, the DNA is TGTGCCAGCAGCGTAGCTAAGTTGGGTACAGGTACGCATGAGCAGTACTTC. This translates into CASSVAKLGTGTHEQYF. Together with reference TRBV9 and TRBJ2-7, the CDR3 gives the full variable domain: DSGVTQTPKHLITATGQRVTLRCSPRSGDLSVYWYQQSLDQGLQFLIQYYNGEERAKGNILERFSAQQFPDLHSELNLSSLELGDSALYFCASSVAKLGTGTHEQYFGPGTRLTVT.

Regarding this clonotype: The junction shows a germline mismatch at one end, possibly a read error. V is TRBV5-1 and J is TRBJ1-1; TRBD1 aligns across 11 bases. Germline lookup yields CDR1 SGHRS and CDR2 YFSETQ. The length of the CDR3 is 14 residues. CDR3 sequence: CASSTGTGGTEAFF. The CDR3 nucleotides are TGTGCCAGCAGCACCGGGACAGGGGGCACTGAAGCTTTCTTT.

The V and J genes are TRBV20-1 and TRBJ2-3; 9 bases fit TRBD2. This CDR3 spans 15 amino acids. The junction had 8 bases not matched to a gene; V was cut back by 3 bases and J by 4 bases. Germline assignment: CDR1 DFQATT and CDR2 SNEGSKA (reference sequence). The CDR3 DNA sequence: TGCAGTGCTAGGTATCGGGGACTAGCATCAGATACGCAGTATTTT. Residues: CSARYRGLASDTQYF.

This clonotype was seen only a few times. The chain combines TRBV5-1 with TRBJ2-5; TRBD1 agrees at 7 bases. This CDR3 region has 14 residues. Germline V CDR1 and CDR2: SGHRS, YFSETQ. V dropped 4 bases and J dropped 3; count of bases not matched to a gene: 6. CDR3 residues: CASSMGQIKETQYF. CDR3 in DNA: TGCGCCAGCAGCATGGGACAGATAAAAGAGACCCAGTACTTC.

At least ten counts were recorded for this clonotype. The rearrangement joins TRBV12-3 or TRBV12-4 to TRBJ2-3; 7 positions agree with TRBD1. The CDR3 length is 15 residues. The trim removed 1 base at V and 5 bases at J, leaving 6 bases unmatched. The CDR3: CASSLDDRVRDTQYF. CDR3 bases: TGTGCCAGCAGTTTAGACGACAGGGTGAGAGATACGCAGTATTTT.

The genes are TRBV25-1 and TRBJ1-1; D ambiguous. This CDR3 has 14 amino acids. V was clipped by 2 bases and J by 0 bases, with 7 bases between them. Germline V gene sequence: CDR1 MGHDK, CDR2 SYGVNS. The CDR3 protein is CASSETVMNTEAFF. The CDR3 DNA follows: TGTGCCAGCAGTGAAACGGTCATGAACACTGAAGCTTTCTTT.

The chain is built from TRBV11-1 and TRBJ2-3; D may correspond to TRBD1 or TRBD2 (5 bases each). V was pared by 5 bases and J by 0 bases, with 12 bases between. The germline gives CDR1 SGHAT, CDR2 FQDESV (reference sequence). The CDR3 is 15 amino acids. In nucleotides, the CDR3 is TGTGCCAGCAGCCGGGGACGGACTAGCACAGATACGCAGTATTTT. Amino acids: CASSRGRTSTDTQYF.

This chain uses TRBV15 with TRBJ2-7; 7 bases are shared with TRBD1. Trimming at V came to 3 bases and at J to 2 bases, leaving 10 bases not matched to a gene. Germline values: CDR1 LNHNV, CDR2 YYDKDF (reference sequence). The length of the CDR3 is 16 residues. In DNA, the CDR3 is TGTGCCACCAGCAGTCGAGGACAGGCCAATCCCTACGAGCAGTACTTC. Protein: CATSSRGQANPYEQYF. The whole variable domain, filled in from reference TRBV15 and TRBJ2-7, reads DAMVIQNPRYQVTQFGKPVTLSCSQTLNHNVMYWYQQKSSQAPKLLFHYYDKDFNNEADTPDNFQSRRPNTSFCFLDIRSPGLGDTAMYLCATSSRGQANPYEQYFGPGTRLTVT.